These T cell receptor beta chains were read from a single sample in a study of shared clonotypes between healthy human individuals. TCRdb's copy holds only in-frame clones and misses some; the assay was immunoSEQ multiplex PCR. This sample has 950,000 to 1,100,000 clones, with around 76% found just once. Sequenced material: memory CD4+ T cells sorted from blood. Receptors originate from a man aged 18 to 30 in good health. Each CDR3 is given with its conserved first and last residue. D genes are given only for firm matches. Expanded clones are given a class, and other clones once, few, many or no size at all.

many | TRBJ1-1 | TRBV18 | . | CASSPPSENTEAFF | TGTGCCAGCTCACCACCGTCTGAGAACACTGAAGCTTTCTTT
. | TRBJ2-1 | TRBV9 | TRBD2 | CASSVGGGAYNEQFF | TGTGCCAGCAGCGTAGGCGGGGGGGCCTACAATGAGCAGTTCTTC
. | TRBJ2-6 | TRBV7-2 | TRBD2 | CASSLGTSGMTFSF | TGTGCCAGCAGCTTAGGAACTAGCGGGATGACTTTCTCTTTC
. | TRBJ1-2 | TRBV5-1 | TRBD1 | CASSSVQTGANYGYTF | TGCGCCAGCAGCTCGGTCCAAACAGGGGCCAACTATGGCTACACCTTC
. | TRBJ2-1 | TRBV7-3 | . | CASSLNGGSSRNEQFF | TGTGCCAGCAGCTTAAATGGGGGCTCCTCTAGGAATGAGCAGTTCTTC
. | TRBJ2-5 | TRBV30 | . | CAWSVWGGPETQYF | TGTGCCTGGAGTGTATGGGGGGGGCCCGAGACCCAGTACTTC
. | TRBJ1-2 | TRBV11-2 | TRBD1 | CASSYGGQGNYGYTF | TGTGCCAGCAGCTACGGAGGACAGGGTAACTATGGCTACACCTTC
. | TRBJ1-1 | TRBV28 | . | CASSLLQKSNTEAFF | TGTGCCAGCAGTTTACTCCAGAAATCGAACACTGAAGCTTTCTTT
. | TRBJ2-6 | TRBV4-3 | TRBD2 | CASHRDRLAGPSGANVLTF | TGCGCCAGCCATCGGGATCGACTAGCGGGACCCTCGGGGGCCAACGTCCTGACTTTC
. | TRBJ2-5 | TRBV7-9 | . | CASSPSKETQYF | TGTGCCAGCAGCCCGTCCAAAGAGACCCAGTACTTC
once | TRBJ2-2 | TRBV6-6 | . | CASTRDSAVGELFF | TGTGCCAGCACCAGAGACAGCGCGGTCGGGGAGCTGTTTTTT
. | TRBJ2-1 | TRBV5-1 | . | CASSLQGGNEQFF | TGCGCCAGCAGCTTACAGGGAGGCAATGAGCAGTTCTTC
. | TRBJ1-6 | TRBV7-2 | TRBD1 | CASRTQGGNNSPLHF | TGTGCCAGCAGAACCCAGGGGGGAAATAATTCACCCCTCCACTTT
. | TRBJ2-3 | TRBV7-2 | TRBD2 | CASRPAGGGVTDTQYF | TGTGCCAGCAGACCAGCGGGAGGGGGGGTCACAGATACGCAGTATTTT